The T cell receptor beta chain under discussion was sequenced for a study of blood T cell repertoires in COVID-19. Overall study context: The analysed material was cDNA or gDNA that came from T cells, B-cell-depleted T cells, or PBMCs.

From germline, CDR1 is SNHLY and CDR2 FYNNEI. This CDR3 is 15 amino acids long. Between the trimmed V and J ends, which lost 4 bases and 3 bases, there was a span of 16 bases. The table came from immunoSEQ multiplex PCR; TCRdb's copy has only in-frame clones and leaves some out. The repertoire holds fewer than 300,000 clones, with 70% to 90% as singletons. The origin of this receptor is a woman aged 30 to 39 with acute or convalescent COVID-19. The specimen sequenced was peripheral blood. The rearrangement uses TRBV2 and TRBJ2-7; possible D gene TRBD1, 5 bases. The CDR3 region is CASSVGQGSYYEQYF. CDR3 coding DNA: TGTGCCAGCAGTGTGGGGCAGGGTTCCTACTACGAGCAGTACTTC.